This is a list of T cell receptor beta chains from one sample in a study of T cells after yellow fever vaccination. Each CDR3 protein gets one entry after TCRdb re-called the 5' RACE reads with MiXCR. The profile shows a few hundred thousand distinct CDR3 sequences, 6.8% of them singletons. Sequencing used PBMCs, obtained more than 40 days after the first yellow fever vaccination. Receptor source: a man aged 18-30 years who received the YFV17D yellow fever vaccine. The CDR3 runs from the conserved cysteine through the conserved F or W. Each record gives: CDR3 protein, V gene, J gene.

CDR3 protein: CASSLDHRTGGGETQYF; V gene: TRBV11-3; J gene: TRBJ2-5
CDR3 protein: CASSWTGEEGYTF; V gene: TRBV5-1; J gene: TRBJ1-2
CDR3 protein: CASTVGLYNSPLHF; V gene: TRBV12-3/TRBV12-4; J gene: TRBJ1-6
CDR3 protein: CASSQAGTGNEQFF; V gene: TRBV4-1; J gene: TRBJ2-1
CDR3 protein: CASSHGLKDTQYF; V gene: TRBV4-2; J gene: TRBJ2-3
CDR3 protein: CSVGRGLNQPQHF; V gene: TRBV20-1; J gene: TRBJ1-5
CDR3 protein: CASSQGAGDNEKLFF; V gene: TRBV4-3; J gene: TRBJ1-4
CDR3 protein: CASSLRTKAEAFF; V gene: TRBV6-5; J gene: TRBJ1-1
CDR3 protein: CASSQGAGAGANVLTF; V gene: TRBV4-2; J gene: TRBJ2-6
CDR3 protein: CASSIYTLNQPQHF; V gene: TRBV19; J gene: TRBJ1-5
CDR3 protein: CASSVERDSDTQYF; V gene: TRBV9; J gene: TRBJ2-3
CDR3 protein: CASSLAGGPYEQFF; V gene: TRBV28; J gene: TRBJ2-1
CDR3 protein: CASSLDLPQETQYF; V gene: TRBV5-1; J gene: TRBJ2-5
CDR3 protein: CASSYSPTDSKNIQYF; V gene: TRBV6-2/TRBV6-3; J gene: TRBJ2-4
CDR3 protein: CASSLVEGAAGQPQHF; V gene: TRBV7-6; J gene: TRBJ1-5
CDR3 protein: CASTLMQGATNEKLFF; V gene: TRBV3-1; J gene: TRBJ1-4
CDR3 protein: CASSLDTGGFNSPLHF; V gene: TRBV5-1; J gene: TRBJ1-6
CDR3 protein: CASGTLSADTQYF; V gene: TRBV6-1; J gene: TRBJ2-3
CDR3 protein: CASRSGRMGNTIYF; V gene: TRBV12-3/TRBV12-4; J gene: TRBJ1-3
CDR3 protein: CASSQDQSATLAKNIQYF; V gene: TRBV4-1; J gene: TRBJ2-4
CDR3 protein: CASSQIADRAVGELFF; V gene: TRBV13; J gene: TRBJ2-2
CDR3 protein: CASSLRILAGGRDEQFF; V gene: TRBV7-2; J gene: TRBJ2-1
CDR3 protein: CASSERRGGYGYTF; V gene: TRBV6-1; J gene: TRBJ1-2